The clone carrying this T cell receptor beta chain has just one count. This sample is part of a study of blood T cell repertoires in COVID-19. Overall study context: Material from acute and convalescent COVID-19 was sourced from the United States, Italy and Spain. Nucleic acid was either cDNA or gDNA, and it came from T cells, B-cell-depleted T cells, or PBMCs.

Original methodology: Nucleated cell counts were estimated from reference gene primer amplification. Libraries were prepared by immunoSEQ multiplex PCR; TCRdb keeps only in-frame clonotypes and omits some of them. The DNA gave D and trimming, while V, J and clone size come from that table. In the table there are 90,000 to 120,000 clones, almost 85% of which are singletons. The sequence came from a human donor in a cohort sampled during active COVID-19. Sequenced: peripheral blood.

This CDR3 is CASSAPQGAENTGELFF. The CDR3 nucleotides are TGTGCCAGCTCAGCGCCACAGGGGGCGGAGAACACCGGGGAGCTGTTTTTT. The chain carries TRBV18 and TRBJ2-2; 9 nucleotides agree with TRBD1. In germline, CDR1 is KGHSH, CDR2 LQKENI. There are 17 residues in the CDR3. Unmatched junction bases numbered 8, after V lost 5 bases and J lost 1 base. The full variable domain, completed using reference TRBV18 and TRBJ2-2, is NAGVMQNPRHLVRRRGQEARLRCSPMKGHSHVYWYRQLPEEGLKFMVYLQKENIIDESGMPKERFSAEFPKEGPSILRIQQVVRGDSAAYFCASSAPQGAENTGELFFGEGSRLTVL.